This T cell receptor beta chain was found in a study of post-analysis software for immune sequencing data. Across the whole study: The cohort encompassed relapsing-remitting, secondary progressive and progressive-relapsing multiple sclerosis disease courses.

Findings of the study overall: Significantly decreased normalized Chao1 diversity was recorded for multiple sclerosis patients relative to controls. Higher frequency in patients than in controls was seen for about 5 TRBV segments, with TRBV5-6, TRBV5-1 and TRBV20-1 among them.

Details on this clonotype: Its specificity is unknown.

With V trimmed by 0 bases and J by 2 bases, 1 base remained unmatched. Germline CDR1 LGHNA, CDR2 YSLEER. The CDR3 has 15 residues. TCR beta cDNA libraries had unique molecular identifiers. Each CDR3 protein gets one entry after TCRdb re-called the PCR reads with MiXCR. The data show some 450,000 distinct CDR3 sequences, with roughly 45% seen just once and about 12% held by the top ten. The chain recombines TRBV4-3 with TRBJ2-1, with TRBD2 matching 7 bases. Material: blood. The receptor comes from a girl between 10 and 17 years old with multiple sclerosis. CDR3 protein: CASSQELATYNEQFF. CDR3 sequence (DNA): TGCGCCAGCAGCCAAGAACTAGCGACCTACAATGAGCAGTTCTTC.